The source of this TCR beta chain is a study of blood T cells in healthy people across ages. Study-wide findings and caveats: More naive CD4+ cells and higher diversity marked long-lived donors relative to aged donors.

Remarks on this clonotype: The antigen is undetermined.

The CDR3 loop spans 13 amino acids. Trimming stripped 0 bases from V and 11 bases from J, with 11 bases between. Germline CDR1 LGHDT, CDR2 YNNKEL (reference sequence). Each individual donor underwent a draw of roughly 10 milliliters of peripheral blood. A J-beta primer mix and a sample-barcoded 5' primer were used in a second PCR of about 7 to 12 cycles. TCRdb called the 5' RACE reads again in MiXCR, with one record for every CDR3 protein. The table lists about 620,000 distinct CDR3 sequences, over 40% of them singletons, with roughly 14% in the top ten. The sequence derives from a woman aged 80 or over in good health. The chain recombines TRBV3-1 with TRBJ1-5; a weak D match, TRBD1 (5 bases). Sequenced input: blood. CDR3 loop: CASSQDLGRAQHF. In DNA, the CDR3 is TGTGCCAGCAGCCAAGATCTGGGCAGGGCCCAGCATTTT.